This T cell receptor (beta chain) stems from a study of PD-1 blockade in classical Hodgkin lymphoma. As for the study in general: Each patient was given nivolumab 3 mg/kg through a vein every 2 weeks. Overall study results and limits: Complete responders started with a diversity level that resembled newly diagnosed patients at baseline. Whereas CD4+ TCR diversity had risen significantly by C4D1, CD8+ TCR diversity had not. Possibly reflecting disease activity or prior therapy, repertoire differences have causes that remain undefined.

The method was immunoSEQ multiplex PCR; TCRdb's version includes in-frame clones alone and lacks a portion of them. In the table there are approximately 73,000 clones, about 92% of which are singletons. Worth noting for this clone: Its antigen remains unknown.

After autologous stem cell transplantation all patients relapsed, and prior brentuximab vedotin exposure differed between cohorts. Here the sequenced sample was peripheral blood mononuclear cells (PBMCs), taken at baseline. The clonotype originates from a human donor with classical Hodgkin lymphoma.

The CDR3 spells CASSRVPSNYGYTF. CDR3 DNA: TGTGCCAGCAGCCGTGTCCCTTCTAACTATGGCTACACCTTC. This chain joins TRBV5-6 and TRBJ1-2; D is unresolved. CDR3 length equals 14 residues. Germline CDR1 is SGHDT and CDR2 is YYEEEE. V lost 4 bases, J lost 0 bases, and 10 bases lay in between. The full variable domain, with the rest looked up from reference TRBV5-6 and TRBJ1-2, is DAGVTQSPTHLIKTRGQQVTLRCSPKSGHDTVSWYQQALGQGPQFIFQYYEEEERQRGNFPDRFSGHQFPNYSSELNVNALLLGDSALYLCASSRVPSNYGYTFGSGTRLTVV.